Following are 31 T cell receptor beta chains from one sample sequenced in a study of T cell responses to AZD1222 COVID-19 vaccine. The protocol was immunoSEQ multiplex PCR, while the TCRdb copy is restricted to in-frame clones and leaves out a portion. The table has 100,000 to 150,000 clones, approximately 88% seen once; the top ten hold about 5.6%. This specimen was peripheral blood, taken on day 0 of AZD1222 vaccination. The receptors were sampled from an adult in good health.

CDR3 coding DNA: TGCGCCAGCAGCGGGACAAACTATGGCTACACCTTC. Translating it yields CASSGTNYGYTF. J is TRBJ1-2 and V is TRBV5-1; possible D gene TRBD1, 6 bases. Trimming left V 4 bases short and J 2 bases short, with 6 bases between. CDR1 and CDR2 from the germline V gene are SGHRS and YFSETQ. There are 12 residues in the CDR3.

The CDR3 region is CASSLVRGQPQHF. The CDR3 DNA reads as TGTGCCAGCAGCTTAGTTCGGGGACAGCCCCAGCATTTT. The chain links TRBV7-2 to TRBJ1-5; D gene unclear. Germline lookup yields CDR1 SGHTA and CDR2 FQGNSA. Trimming stripped 1 base from V and 7 bases from J, with 8 bases between. The CDR3 covers 13 residues.

There are a few counts of this clone. V gene TRBV2 combines with J gene TRBJ2-2, with D possibly TRBD1 on 6 matching bases. CDR3 length: 14 residues. Germline CDR1 SNHLY, CDR2 FYNNEI. Trimming took off 7 bases at V and 0 bases at J, with 9 bases between the two ends. As DNA, the CDR3 is TGTGCCAGCACCAGGGGCACGAACACCGGGGAGCTGTTTTTT. It codes for CASTRGTNTGELFF.

V gene TRBV2 combines with J gene TRBJ2-5; D may be TRBD2 (7 bases). CDR3 length: 15 residues. Germline CDR1 and CDR2: SNHLY and FYNNEI. With 4 bases removed from V and 2 bases from J, the gap between germline ends came to 14 bases. The CDR3 nucleotides are TGTGCCAGCAGTGGAGGGGGAGCGGGGCAAGAGACCCAGTACTTC. As protein: CASSGGGAGQETQYF.

V usage is TRBV20-1 and J usage is TRBJ1-5; unclear D gene. The germline V gene encodes CDR1 DFQATT and CDR2 SNEGSKA (reference sequence). This CDR3 has 15 amino acids. Trimming took off 3 bases at V and 5 bases at J, with 17 bases between the two ends. The CDR3 nucleotides read TGCAGTGCTAGTAACGGTGGCAGTCGGGATCAGCCCCAGCATTTT. It is translated as CSASNGGSRDQPQHF.

The chain is built from TRBV19 and TRBJ1-1; 12 nucleotides match TRBD1. The V gene's germline CDR1 is LNHDA and CDR2 SQIVND (reference sequence). There are 14 residues in the CDR3. V gave up 5 bases and J gave up 6 bases; unmatched junction bases: 4. CDR3 amino acids: CASSLGQGASEAFF. The CDR3 DNA reads as TGTGCCAGTAGTTTGGGACAGGGGGCTTCTGAAGCTTTCTTT. Combining the CDR3 with reference TRBV19 and TRBJ1-1 gives the whole variable domain DGGITQSPKYLFRKEGQNVTLSCEQNLNHDAMYWYRQDPGQGLRLIYYSQIVNDFQKGDIAEGYSVSREKKESFPLTVTSAQKNPTAFYLCASSLGQGASEAFFGQGTRLTVV.

V is TRBV12-3 or TRBV12-4 and J is TRBJ1-3, with D uncertain. The CDR3 extends over 10 amino acids. V dropped 3 bases and J dropped 8 bases, with 2 bases sitting between them. The CDR3: CASSFDTIYF. The CDR3 bases are TGTGCCAGCAGTTTTGACACCATATATTTT.

This chain connects TRBV5-6 to TRBJ1-5; possibly TRBD1 for D (5 bases). CDR1 is SGHDT, CDR2 YYEEEE, per germline. This CDR3 has 13 amino acids. V lost 1 base, J lost 5 bases, and 7 bases lay in between. The CDR3 sequence: CASSLRGDQPQHF. CDR3 coding DNA: TGTGCCAGCAGCTTGAGGGGTGATCAGCCCCAGCATTTT. Full variable domain (rest looked up from reference TRBV5-6 and TRBJ1-5): DAGVTQSPTHLIKTRGQQVTLRCSPKSGHDTVSWYQQALGQGPQFIFQYYEEEERQRGNFPDRFSGHQFPNYSSELNVNALLLGDSALYLCASSLRGDQPQHFGDGTRLSIL.

This sequence joins TRBV19 and TRBJ1-1; D may be TRBD1 (5 bases). There are 14 residues in the CDR3. Germline V gene data show CDR1 as LNHDA and CDR2 as SQIVND (reference sequence). Trimming cost V 5 bases and J 6 bases, with 16 bases left between them. CDR3 bases: TGTGCCAGTAGTCCGCAGGGAAGTATCGCTGAAGCTTTCTTT. This gives the protein CASSPQGSIAEAFF.

The chain has TRBV12-5 and TRBJ1-1; tentatively, D is TRBD1 (6 bases). The CDR3 has 13 residues. The germline V gene has CDR1 LGHNT and CDR2 FRNRAP. The V end was cut by 6 bases, the J end by 5 bases, with 13 bases between. CDR3 sequence: CASGFLTGTEAFF. DNA for the CDR3: TGTGCTAGTGGCTTCCTTACAGGGACTGAAGCTTTCTTT. The full variable domain, its missing parts supplied by reference TRBV12-5 and TRBJ1-1, is DARVTQTPRHKVTEMGQEVTMRCQPILGHNTVFWYRQTMMQGLELLAYFRNRAPLDDSGMPKDRFSAEMPDATLATLKIQPSEPRDSAVYFCASGFLTGTEAFFGQGTRLTVV.

This CDR3 reads CSVEEAQGYEQYF. The CDR3, as DNA: TGCAGCGTTGAAGAGGCACAGGGCTACGAGCAGTACTTC. J is TRBJ2-7 and V is TRBV29-1; D is perhaps TRBD1 (6 bases). V lost 0 bases and J lost 3, with 9 bases in between. The CDR3 covers 13 residues. The germline V gene has CDR1 SQVTM and CDR2 ANQGSEA.

The chain employs TRBV4-3 and TRBJ1-2; D gene ambiguous. CDR1 LGHNA and CDR2 YSLEER come from the germline V gene. V lost 0 bases and J 5 bases, leaving 19 bases between the germline ends. The CDR3 covers 17 residues. The CDR3 DNA reads TGCGCCAGCAGCCAAGATCAGTACCGGGCTAGATGGTATGGCTACACCTTC. Translated: CASSQDQYRARWYGYTF.

The rearrangement joins TRBV12-3 or TRBV12-4 to TRBJ1-1, with D uncertain. The CDR3 covers 13 residues. Trimming removed 3 bases at V and 0 bases at J, with 5 bases between. CDR3 in DNA: TGTGCCAGCAGTTTGTCCCTGAACACTGAAGCTTTCTTT. This sequence encodes CASSLSLNTEAFF.

The chain recombines TRBV6-5 with TRBJ1-6; D is unresolved. Germline V gives CDR1 MNHEY, CDR2 SVGAGI. There are 15 residues in the CDR3. Trimming removed 8 bases at V and 5 bases at J, with 16 bases between. The CDR3 reads CASCPPGKNNSPLHF. Written as DNA, the CDR3 is TGTGCCAGCTGTCCACCCGGGAAAAATAATTCACCCCTCCACTTT.

The chain is built from TRBV5-1 and TRBJ2-1, with D perhaps TRBD1 or TRBD2 (6 bases each). The CDR3 is 17 residues long. V lost 7 bases and J lost 5, with 25 bases in between. CDR1 SGHRS and CDR2 YFSETQ come from the germline V gene. The CDR3 DNA reads as TGCGCCAGCCGGGACGAGAGAGGGGGAGGAATGCACAATGAGCAGTTCTTC. It encodes CASRDERGGGMHNEQFF.

V and J are TRBV15 and TRBJ2-6, with 7 bases fitting TRBD1. The CDR3 covers 20 residues. The V gene end was trimmed by 0 bases and the J gene end by 1 base; junction bases not matched to a gene: 12. Germline CDR1 is LNHNV and CDR2 is YYDKDF (reference sequence). The CDR3 region is CATSRDTRTGDYSGANVLTF. CDR3 sequence (DNA): TGTGCCACCAGCAGAGATACGCGGACAGGAGATTATTCTGGGGCCAACGTCCTGACTTTC.

The chain links TRBV19 to TRBJ2-3; 11 bases align to TRBD2. J lost 0 bases, V lost 5 bases, and 10 bases had no gene match. Germline V gene data show CDR1 as LNHDA and CDR2 as SQIVND (reference sequence). The CDR3 length is 18 residues. In DNA, the CDR3 is TGTGCCAGTAGTGATTCGGGACTAGCGGTAACTAGCACAGATACGCAGTATTTT. It translates to CASSDSGLAVTSTDTQYF.

This sequence joins TRBV3-1 (or the pseudogene TRBV3-2) and TRBJ1-2, with D possibly being TRBD1 (5 bases). The germline CDR1 and CDR2 sequences are LGHDT and YNNKEL (reference sequence). V gave up 1 base and J gave up 8 bases, with 8 bases separating them. The CDR3 is 12 amino acids. The CDR3 coding sequence is TGTGCCAGCAGCCAAGGGGGCAGCGGCTACACCTTC. This sequence encodes CASSQGGSGYTF.

V usage is TRBV7-2 and J usage is TRBJ2-2; 7 bases map to TRBD2. This CDR3 spans 16 amino acids. With V trimmed by 5 bases and J by 5 bases, 11 bases remained unmatched. Germline CDR1 reads SGHTA; CDR2 reads FQGNSA. CDR3 in amino acids: CASSLNIGGETGELFF. The CDR3 DNA is TGTGCCAGCAGCCTTAATATTGGGGGGGAGACCGGGGAGCTGTTTTTT.

The rearrangement joins TRBV2 to TRBJ2-1; D gene uncertain. The germline gives CDR1 SNHLY, CDR2 FYNNEI. The V end lost 1 base, the J end lost 0 bases, and 10 bases lay between the germline ends. The CDR3 has 16 residues. For the CDR3, the DNA is TGTGCCAGCAGTGAAGGCCGCGAGATCTCCTACAATGAGCAGTTCTTC. This encodes CASSEGREISYNEQFF.

The chain has TRBV27 and TRBJ1-6; 7 bases agree with TRBD1. CDR3 size: 14 residues. The junction had 5 bases not matched to a gene; V was cut back by 4 bases and J by 8 bases. Per germline, CDR1 MNHEY and CDR2 SMNVEV (reference sequence). The CDR3, as DNA: TGTGCCAGCAGTTATAGACAGGGTGATTCACCCCTCCACTTT. It codes for CASSYRQGDSPLHF.

The chain has TRBV7-9 and TRBJ1-3; 10 bases align to TRBD1. Germline V gene sequence: CDR1 SEHNR, CDR2 FQNEAQ (reference sequence). V was pared by 5 bases and J by 2 bases, with 6 bases of the junction left unmatched. The CDR3 contains 16 residues. The CDR3 is CASSAGTGEAGNTIYF. CDR3 coding DNA: TGTGCCAGCAGCGCTGGGACAGGGGAGGCTGGAAACACCATATATTTT. The full variable domain, completed using reference TRBV7-9 and TRBJ1-3, is DTGVSQNPRHKITKRGQNVTFRCDPISEHNRLYWYRQTLGQGPEFLTYFQNEAQLEKSRLLSDRFSAERPKGSFSTLEIQRTEQGDSAMYLCASSAGTGEAGNTIYFGEGSWLTVV.

V gene TRBV30 combines with J gene TRBJ2-2, with TRBD1 as a possible D gene (6 bases). Germline V lookup: CDR1 GTSNPN, CDR2 SVGIG (reference sequence). This CDR3 contains 13 residues. The V and J ends lost 3 bases and 1 base respectively, with 6 bases between them. CDR3 coding DNA: TGTGCCTGGAGGGACAGGAACACCGGGGAGCTGTTTTTT. As protein: CAWRDRNTGELFF.

This chain joins TRBV19 and TRBJ1-5; D not certain. V shed 6 bases and J shed 1 base, with 7 bases lying between them. This CDR3 is 13 amino acids long. Germline CDR1 LNHDA, CDR2 SQIVND (reference sequence). The CDR3 spells CASRTLSNQPQHF. CDR3 DNA sequence: TGTGCCAGTAGGACACTCAGCAATCAGCCCCAGCATTTT.

The chain uses TRBV28 and TRBJ1-2; possibly TRBD1 for D (5 bases). There are 14 residues in the CDR3. Germline lookup yields CDR1 MDHEN and CDR2 SYDVKM. With 1 base removed from V and 2 bases from J, the gap between germline ends came to 8 bases. As DNA, the CDR3 is TGTGCCAGCAGTTTATTCCCAGGGAACTATGGCTACACCTTC. Its translation is CASSLFPGNYGYTF.

This chain joins TRBV10-3 and TRBJ1-2, with 10 bases lining up with TRBD1. After removal of 6 bases from V and 3 bases from J, the junction contained 4 bases not matched to a gene. CDR3 size: 14 residues. The germline CDR1 and CDR2 sequences are ENHRY and SYGVKD. The CDR3 DNA follows: TGTGCCATCAGCACCGGGACAGGGGACTATGGCTACACCTTC. Its protein is CAISTGTGDYGYTF.

The chain has TRBV4-1 and TRBJ1-3; D is uncertain. Germline-derived CDR1 and CDR2 are MGHRA and YSYEKL. Trimming removed 0 bases from V and 4 bases from J, with 10 bases in between. The length of the CDR3 is 15 residues. CDR3 in DNA: TGCGCCAGCAGCCAAGAACCAGGTACGGGAAACACCATATATTTT. Translation gives CASSQEPGTGNTIYF.

The chain uses TRBV7-6 and TRBJ1-5, with TRBD1 identical over 8 bases. Germline V CDR1 and CDR2: SGHVS, FNYEAQ. With 2 bases clipped from V and 1 base from J, the junction kept 1 base outside the gene matches. This CDR3 contains 15 residues. CDR3 sequence (DNA): TGTGCCAGCAGCTTAAGGACAGGGAGCAATCAGCCCCAGCATTTT. Amino acid sequence: CASSLRTGSNQPQHF.

This clone was detected only once. The chain recombines TRBV3-1 (or the pseudogene TRBV3-2) with TRBJ2-2, with D possibly matching TRBD2 (6 bases). The CDR3 length is 17 residues. Germline V CDR1 and CDR2: LGHDT, YNNKEL (reference sequence). Trimming removed 4 bases from V and 0 bases from J, with 15 bases in between. This chain's CDR3 is CASSPAGTSTNTGELFF. As DNA, the CDR3 is TGTGCCAGCAGCCCCGCCGGGACTTCCACGAACACCGGGGAGCTGTTTTTT.

This clone was seen a handful of times. V is TRBV7-9 and J is TRBJ2-7; TRBD1 agrees at 7 bases. Trimming cost V 5 bases and J 5 bases; bases outside gene matches: 9. The CDR3 length is 14 residues. Germline CDR1 reads SEHNR; CDR2 reads FQNEAQ (reference sequence). The CDR3 DNA sequence: TGTGCCAGCAGCACCCGGACAGGCCTCAACGAGCAGTACTTC. Its translation is CASSTRTGLNEQYF.

The chain is built from TRBV7-9 and TRBJ2-1; D possibly corresponds to TRBD2 (6 bases). V was pared by 6 bases and J by 3 bases, with 15 bases between. CDR1 and CDR2 from the germline V gene are SEHNR and FQNEAQ (reference sequence). The CDR3 extends over 15 amino acids. The CDR3 is CASRGRDSIYNEQFF. The CDR3 DNA follows: TGTGCCAGCAGGGGCCGGGACTCCATCTACAATGAGCAGTTCTTC.